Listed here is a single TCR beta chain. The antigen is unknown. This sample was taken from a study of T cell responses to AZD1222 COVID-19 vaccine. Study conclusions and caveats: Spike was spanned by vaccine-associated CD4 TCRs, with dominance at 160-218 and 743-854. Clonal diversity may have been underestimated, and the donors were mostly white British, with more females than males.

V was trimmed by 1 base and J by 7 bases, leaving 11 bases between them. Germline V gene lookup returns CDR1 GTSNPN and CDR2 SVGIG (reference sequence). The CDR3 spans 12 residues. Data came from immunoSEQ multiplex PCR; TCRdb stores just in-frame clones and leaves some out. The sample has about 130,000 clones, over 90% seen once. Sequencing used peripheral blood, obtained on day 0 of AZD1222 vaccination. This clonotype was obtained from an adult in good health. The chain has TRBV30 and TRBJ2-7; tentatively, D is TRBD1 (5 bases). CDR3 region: CAWSAGQEEQYF. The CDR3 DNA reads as TGTGCCTGGAGTGCAGGGCAAGAGGAGCAGTACTTC.